In its sample, the clone carrying this TCR beta chain was seen once. Its antigen remains unknown. This entry is derived from a study of a mutant IDH1 vaccine in newly diagnosed glioma. As for the study in general: The V12 visit happened in week 35, and the V13 visit happened in week 47.

Time point denoted: week 35, safety follow-up. The vaccine gave 300 ug of a 20-mer mutant IDH1 peptide subcutaneously per dose. The patients received vaccinations eight times, in weeks 1, 3, 5, 7, 11, 15, 19 and 23. Sequenced by immunoSEQ multiplex PCR; TCRdb stores in-frame clones only, minus some. The sample holds tens of thousands of clones, 81% seen once. This CDR3 has 15 residues. Looked up from germline, CDR1 is LGHNA and CDR2 is YNFKEQ. The V end lost 0 bases, the J end lost 7 bases, and 15 bases lay between the germline ends. The J gene is TRBJ1-2, the V gene TRBV4-2, with a possible D match to TRBD1 (5 bases). The TCR comes from a woman aged 40 to 50 with glioma. Some clones in this sample may be carry-over from other donors' samples. The material was PBMCs, obtained from a glioma patient whose treatment included an IDH1 peptide vaccine. The CDR3, as DNA: TGTGCCAGCAGCCAAGACTCCGCAGGGTCTATTGGCTACACCTTC. This encodes CASSQDSAGSIGYTF.